Here is one TCR beta chain with its context. The antigen remains undetermined. The sample originates from a study of CD8 T cells in Susac syndrome. Trimming left V 4 bases short and J 0 bases short, with 13 bases between. This CDR3 is built from 17 residues. After extraction with the RNeasy kit, roughly 0.45 to 1 ug of the RNA was reverse transcribed using random hexamers. The amplification used immunoSEQ multiplex PCR on TCR beta CDR3; it spanned 54 Vbeta and 13 Jbeta. TCRdb re-called the immunoSEQ multiplex PCR reads through MiXCR, storing one row per CDR3 protein. The sample shows about 71,000 distinct CDR3 sequences, under 96% of them seen only once. Findings and limits, study-wide: Only a relatively small number of individuals were included in the TCR sequencing and HLA analysis.

This rearrangement joins TRBV12-3 or TRBV12-4 to TRBJ2-6; D possibly corresponds to TRBD2 (5 bases). This TCR was recovered from a human donor with multiple sclerosis. The sample taken for sequencing was CD4+ T cells from PBMCs. CDR3 sequence (DNA): TGTGCCAGCAGTTATGCGGGTCCCGCCTCTGGGGCCAACGTCCTGACTTTC. Translation gives CASSYAGPASGANVLTF.